This TCR beta chain originates from a study of T cell responses to AZD1222 COVID-19 vaccine. With respect to this clone: Its specificity is not known.

V lost 3 bases and J lost 1, with 9 bases in between. Germline loops: CDR1 MDHEN, CDR2 SYDVKM. CDR3 size: 14 residues. Study-level results: Scientists sampled the repertoires only once the peak T cell response had passed. Targets within unmutated variant regions were reportedly found for nearly half of spike-specific TCRs.

Sequenced by immunoSEQ multiplex PCR; TCRdb stores in-frame clones only, minus some. Of 110,000 or so clones detected, roughly 88% appear once; the ten largest clones hold 2% to 3%. The chain links TRBV28 to TRBJ1-1; D may be TRBD1 (6 bases). The input for sequencing was peripheral blood, taken on day 0 of AZD1222 vaccination. The receptor was isolated from an adult in good health. The CDR3 region has the DNA TGTGCCAGCAGTTTTTGGGACACGAACACTGAAGCTTTCTTT. As protein: CASSFWDTNTEAFF.